These 14 T cell receptor beta chains share one sample of origin, sequenced in a study of blood T cell repertoires in COVID-19. Using immunoSEQ multiplex PCR, the repertoire was profiled, and TCRdb retains in-frame clones only, with some absent. This table holds some 160,000 clones, approximately 83% found once. Sequenced input: peripheral blood. The source of these receptors is a man between 65 and 85 years old with active or convalescent COVID-19.

The chain links TRBV6-5 to TRBJ1-3; D possibly corresponds to TRBD1 (5 bases). The CDR3 length is 15 residues. V was pared by 7 bases and J by 0 bases, with 13 bases between. The germline V gene encodes CDR1 MNHEY and CDR2 SVGAGI. The CDR3 nucleotides read TGTGCCAGCACCAGGACACCAACCTCTGGAAACACCATATATTTT. Encoded protein: CASTRTPTSGNTIYF.

A word on this clone: At one of its ends the junction is not consistent with the germline gene, which may arise from a read error. The V and J genes are TRBV5-4 and TRBJ1-1; 8 bases align to TRBD1. There are 16 residues in the CDR3. Germline CDR1 reads SGHNT; CDR2 reads YYREEE (reference sequence). The CDR3 DNA follows: TGTGCCAGCAGATTGGCTAACACAGGGGGGAACACTGAAGCTTTCTTT. Translation: CASRLANTGGNTEAFF.

The chain has TRBV5-1 and TRBJ2-2; a weak D match, TRBD2 (6 bases). The CDR3 runs 12 residues. From germline, CDR1 is SGHRS and CDR2 YFSETQ. Trimming took 4 bases from V and 13 from J, leaving 14 bases between them. The chain's CDR3 is CASSLDYSGLFF. The DNA for the CDR3 is TGCGCCAGCAGCCTAGACTATAGCGGGCTGTTTTTT.

This clone has only one observation. V is TRBV2 and J is TRBJ1-5, with D possibly TRBD1 on 5 matching bases. Germline V gives CDR1 SNHLY, CDR2 FYNNEI. Trimming left V 7 bases short and J 5 bases short, with 15 bases between. The CDR3 loop spans 14 amino acids. In DNA form, the CDR3 reads TGTGCCAGCACCACGTGGGGGGGGGATCAGCCCCAGCATTTT. Translating gives CASTTWGGDQPQHF.

The rearrangement joins TRBV7-9 to TRBJ1-4, with a possible D match to TRBD1 (6 bases). CDR1 and CDR2 from the germline V gene are SEHNR and FQNEAQ (reference sequence). Trimming pared 4 bases from V and 3 bases from J, leaving 12 bases between. CDR3 length: 15 residues. CDR3 DNA: TGTGCCAGCAGCTCCGCAAGGGGGTCTAATGAAAAACTGTTTTTT. Its translation is CASSSARGSNEKLFF.

The chain uses TRBV20-1 and TRBJ1-5; 9 bases agree with TRBD1. The CDR3 contains 15 residues. Germline V CDR1 and CDR2: DFQATT, SNEGSKA (reference sequence). After removal of 6 bases from V and 3 bases from J, the junction contained 9 bases not matched to a gene. This CDR3 reads CSASPGTGFNQPQHF. As DNA, the CDR3 is TGCAGTGCAAGTCCCGGGACAGGGTTCAATCAGCCCCAGCATTTT.

The chain recombines TRBV18 with TRBJ2-7; D remains ambiguous. Trimming took off 4 bases at V and 2 bases at J, with 9 bases between the two ends. Per the germline V gene, CDR1 is KGHSH and CDR2 is LQKENI. This CDR3 region has 13 residues. The CDR3: CASSLRAAYEQYF. The CDR3 DNA is TGTGCCAGCTCACTCCGCGCGGCCTACGAGCAGTACTTC. Looking up the rest from reference TRBV18 and TRBJ2-7 gives the full variable domain: NAGVMQNPRHLVRRRGQEARLRCSPMKGHSHVYWYRQLPEEGLKFMVYLQKENIIDESGMPKERFSAEFPKEGPSILRIQQVVRGDSAAYFCASSLRAAYEQYFGPGTRLTVT.

The rearrangement uses TRBV5-5 and TRBJ1-2; D unclear. The CDR3 extends over 13 amino acids. Trimming took off 0 bases at V and 7 bases at J, with 10 bases between the two ends. The germline V gene has CDR1 SGHKS and CDR2 YYEKEE (reference sequence). CDR3 sequence reads: CASSLVQPAGYTF. The CDR3 bases are TGTGCCAGCAGCTTGGTACAGCCCGCTGGCTACACCTTC.

The chain combines TRBV24-1 with TRBJ2-1; the match to TRBD2 covers 11 bases. CDR1 and CDR2 from the germline V gene are KGHDR and SFDVKD. This CDR3 contains 16 residues. V was clipped by 3 bases and J by 6 bases; unmatched bases: 6. CDR3 sequence reads: CATSDPVAGGVNEQFF. Here the CDR3 DNA reads TGTGCCACCAGTGATCCAGTAGCGGGGGGGGTCAATGAGCAGTTCTTC.

This rearrangement joins TRBV7-7 to TRBJ1-5; D is unclear. The V end lost 8 bases, the J end lost 4 bases, and 12 bases lay between the germline ends. CDR1 and CDR2 from the germline V gene are SSHAT and FNYEAQ (reference sequence). The CDR3 totals 13 residues. The CDR3 loop is CASAKQENQPQHF. CDR3 bases: TGTGCCAGCGCTAAGCAGGAAAATCAGCCCCAGCATTTT.

This chain joins TRBV15 and TRBJ2-5; perhaps TRBD2 as D (5 bases). Germline V CDR1 and CDR2: LNHNV, YYDKDF (reference sequence). The germline V and J ends were trimmed by 0 bases and 5 bases, with 13 bases remaining between them. CDR3 size: 15 residues. CDR3 in DNA: TGTGCCACCAGCAGAGAGGCCTATCCGGGGGAGACCCAGTACTTC. It is translated as CATSREAYPGETQYF.

This clone was seen just once. The V gene is TRBV3-1 (or the pseudogene TRBV3-2), the J gene TRBJ1-1; no clear D. CDR1 and CDR2 (germline): LGHDT, YNNKEL (reference sequence). This CDR3 is built from 13 residues. With 5 bases removed from V and 2 bases from J, the gap between germline ends came to 9 bases. DNA of the CDR3: TGTGCCAGCAGCTACCGGGAAAACACTGAAGCTTTCTTT. Protein: CASSYRENTEAFF.

The rearrangement uses TRBV6-5 and TRBJ2-7; D might be TRBD1 (6 bases). The CDR3 extends over 12 amino acids. The V end was cut by 10 bases, the J end by 2 bases, with 12 bases between. Germline lookup yields CDR1 MNHEY and CDR2 SVGAGI. The CDR3 is CATRDNTYEQYF. In DNA form, the CDR3 reads TGTGCCACCCGGGACAACACCTACGAGCAGTACTTC.

The J gene is TRBJ2-7, the V gene TRBV6-2 or TRBV6-3; a weak D match, TRBD2 (6 bases). The germline CDR1 and CDR2 sequences are MNHEY and SVGEGT. The CDR3 is 16 residues long. V was cut by 0 bases and J by 2 bases, with 14 bases left in between. CDR3 sequence: CASSYSTGATPYEQYF. In DNA, the CDR3 is TGTGCCAGCAGTTACTCTACGGGAGCGACACCCTACGAGCAGTACTTC.